These 5 T cell receptor beta chains share one sample of origin, sequenced in a study of regulatory T cells in long-lasting Graves disease. Stated time point: persistent/refractory GD, antithyroid drugs over 5 years with positive TRAb. PBMCs were the source of the RNA used for TCR sequencing. To make TCR beta libraries, researchers used iRepertoire HTBI primers and Arm-PCR of CDR3 regions. One entry per CDR3 protein results from TCRdb running MiXCR on the multiplex PCR reads. The repertoire holds a few hundred thousand distinct CDR3 sequences, with 20% to 25% as singletons. Material: peripheral blood mononuclear cells (PBMCs), obtained when the disease was refractory, from a patient treated with antithyroid drugs. All receptors come from a woman aged 40-49 years with Graves disease.

The table lists this clonotype with many counts. The chain joins TRBV28 to TRBJ2-7; D perhaps matches TRBD2 (5 bases). This CDR3 spans 12 amino acids. Trimming took 5 bases from V and 4 from J, leaving 9 bases between them. The germline V gene has CDR1 MDHEN and CDR2 SYDVKM. The CDR3 is CASSLGGYEQYF. In nucleotides, the CDR3 is TGTGCCAGCAGTCTCGGCGGGTACGAGCAGTACTTC.

This clonotype has at least ten counts. This chain connects TRBV24-1 to TRBJ2-5; TRBD1 matches 11 bases. Per germline, CDR1 KGHDR and CDR2 SFDVKD. The CDR3 consists of 16 residues. V lost 4 bases and J lost 2; bases outside the gene matches: 5. This chain's CDR3 is CATSDRDRGFQETQYF. CDR3 nucleotide sequence: TGTGCCACCAGTGACCGGGACAGGGGGTTTCAAGAGACCCAGTACTTC.

Only a few counts were recorded for this clonotype. The V gene is TRBV6-1, the J gene TRBJ2-7, with 10 bases that match TRBD1. CDR3 length: 14 amino acids. Germline loops: CDR1 MNHNS, CDR2 SASEGT. J gave up 5 bases and V 5 bases, and 6 bases lay outside the gene matches. In DNA, the CDR3 is TGTGCCAGCAGTCACCGGACAGGGGGTGACGAGCAGTACTTC. Translation: CASSHRTGGDEQYF.

This clonotype was detected a few times. The chain uses TRBV20-1 and TRBJ2-7, with TRBD1 matching 9 bases. The CDR3 length is 14 residues. Unmatched junction bases numbered 5, after V lost 2 bases and J lost 3 bases. Germline V CDR1 and CDR2: DFQATT, SNEGSKA (reference sequence). This CDR3 reads CSARLLTGGYEQYF. The CDR3 coding sequence is TGCAGTGCTAGACTTTTGACAGGGGGCTACGAGCAGTACTTC.

The chain is built from TRBV24-1 and TRBJ2-2; TRBD1 agrees at 8 bases. The J segment lost 5 bases and the V segment lost 7 bases, leaving 8 bases of the junction unmatched. CDR1 and CDR2 (germline): KGHDR, SFDVKD. CDR3 size: 15 residues. This chain's CDR3 is CATSAPDRVTGELFF. CDR3 nucleotides: TGTGCCACCAGCGCCCCGGACAGGGTAACCGGGGAGCTGTTTTTT.